A selection of T cell receptor beta chains follows, all from one sample in a study of CD8 T cells in Susac syndrome. TCRdb re-called the immunoSEQ multiplex PCR reads through MiXCR, storing one row per CDR3 protein. The sample contains 170,000 or so distinct CDR3 sequences, about 95% of which appear only once. Sequencing input: CD8+ T cells from PBMCs. The receptors shown here come from a human donor with multiple sclerosis. CDR3s include the opening cysteine and the closing phenylalanine or tryptophan. D genes are given only for firm matches. Expanded clones get a size class; other rows say once, few or many, or leave the size out.

D: NA; J: TRBJ2-7; size: NA; V: TRBV5-1; length: 15; CDR3: CASSPAWGASYEQYF; DNA: TGCGCCAGCAGCCCCGCCTGGGGGGCCTCCTACGAGCAGTACTTC
D: TRBD1; J: TRBJ1-5; size: once; V: TRBV2; length: 15; CDR3: CASSVTRTGSQPQHF; DNA: TGTGCCAGCAGTGTGACAAGGACAGGCTCTCAGCCCCAGCATTTT
D: TRBD1; J: TRBJ1-5; size: NA; V: TRBV20-1; length: 15; CDR3: CSATDRQGVNQPQHF; DNA: TGCAGTGCTACGGACCGACAGGGTGTCAATCAGCCCCAGCATTTT
D: NA; J: TRBJ2-3; size: NA; V: TRBV7-9; length: 19; CDR3: CASSFWKQGQPRSTDTQYF; DNA: TGTGCCAGCAGCTTCTGGAAGCAGGGGCAACCCCGGAGCACAGATACGCAGTATTTT
D: NA; J: TRBJ2-2; size: once; V: TRBV2; length: 13; CDR3: CATPIDGSGELFF; DNA: TGTGCCACCCCAATAGATGGGTCCGGGGAGCTGTTTTTT
D: NA; J: TRBJ2-1; size: once; V: TRBV12-5; length: 15; CDR3: CASGLTGSSYNEQFF; DNA: TGTGCTAGTGGTTTGACCGGGAGCTCCTACAATGAGCAGTTCTTC
D: TRBD2; J: TRBJ2-1; size: NA; V: TRBV12-3/TRBV12-4; length: 15; CDR3: CASSFLAGGSQEQFF; DNA: TGTGCCAGCAGTTTCCTAGCGGGAGGATCCCAAGAGCAGTTCTTC
D: NA; J: TRBJ2-7; size: NA; V: TRBV7-9; length: 14; CDR3: CASSSYQVGAEQYF; DNA: TGTGCCAGCAGCTCATACCAGGTCGGTGCCGAGCAGTACTTC
D: TRBD1; J: TRBJ1-1; size: NA; V: TRBV20-1; length: 15; CDR3: CSARRQGVGYTEAFF; DNA: TGCAGTGCTAGGAGACAGGGTGTAGGGTACACTGAAGCTTTCTTT
D: TRBD2; J: TRBJ2-7; size: NA; V: TRBV29-1; length: 15; CDR3: CSVEGREGGSYEQYF; DNA: TGCAGCGTTGAAGGGCGGGAGGGTGGCTCCTACGAGCAGTACTTC
D: TRBD1; J: TRBJ1-5; size: NA; V: TRBV13; length: 15; CDR3: CASGKRGQGNQPQHF; DNA: TGTGCCAGCGGCAAAAGAGGACAGGGAAATCAGCCCCAGCATTTT
D: TRBD1; J: TRBJ2-2; size: NA; V: TRBV6-2/TRBV6-3; length: 15; CDR3: CASRPRTGSTGELFF; DNA: TGTGCCAGCAGGCCTCGGACAGGGAGCACCGGGGAGCTGTTTTTT
D: NA; J: TRBJ2-5; size: NA; V: TRBV9; length: 14; CDR3: CASSVGQTKETQYF; DNA: TGTGCCAGCAGCGTAGGCCAGACCAAAGAGACCCAGTACTTC
D: NA; J: TRBJ2-5; size: NA; V: TRBV3-1; length: 10; CDR3: CASHGETQYF; DNA: TGTGCCAGCCACGGGGAGACCCAGTACTTC
D: NA; J: TRBJ2-3; size: NA; V: TRBV27; length: 17; CDR3: CASSNILGGARIDTQYF; DNA: TGTGCCAGCAGTAACATTCTAGGGGGGGCCAGAATAGATACGCAGTATTTT
D: NA; J: TRBJ2-1; size: NA; V: TRBV19; length: 15; CDR3: CASSYGTPFYNEQFF; DNA: TGTGCCAGTAGTTACGGGACCCCATTTTACAATGAGCAGTTCTTC
D: NA; J: TRBJ2-3; size: NA; V: TRBV29-1; length: 13; CDR3: CSVEEGFGYTQYF; DNA: TGCAGCGTTGAAGAGGGCTTCGGGTATACGCAGTATTTT
D: TRBD1; J: TRBJ2-1; size: NA; V: TRBV27; length: 14; CDR3: CASSRTGVGNEQFF; DNA: TGTGCCAGCAGCAGGACAGGGGTCGGCAATGAGCAGTTCTTC
D: NA; J: TRBJ1-1; size: NA; V: TRBV11-2; length: 15; CDR3: CASSLIVEGKAEAFF; DNA: TGTGCCAGCAGCTTAATCGTTGAGGGTAAGGCTGAAGCTTTCTTT
D: TRBD1; J: TRBJ2-1; size: NA; V: TRBV20-1; length: 14; CDR3: CSAEAGTETFGQFF; DNA: TGCAGTGCTGAGGCCGGGACAGAGACCTTCGGGCAGTTCTTC
D: NA; J: TRBJ2-3; size: few; V: TRBV20-1; length: 15; CDR3: CSATVVAGSTDTQYF; DNA: TGCAGTGCCACTGTGGTAGCAGGGAGCACAGATACGCAGTATTTT
D: NA; J: TRBJ2-7; size: once; V: TRBV6-6; length: 12; CDR3: CASSVRKDEQYF; DNA: TGTGCCAGCAGTGTCCGCAAGGACGAGCAGTACTTC
D: TRBD1; J: TRBJ1-2; size: NA; V: TRBV9; length: 15; CDR3: CASRKTGGADFGYTF; DNA: TGTGCCAGCAGAAAGACAGGGGGCGCGGACTTTGGCTACACCTTC
D: NA; J: TRBJ2-7; size: NA; V: TRBV9; length: 13; CDR3: CASSAGQYYEQYF; DNA: TGTGCCAGTAGTGCGGGACAGTACTACGAGCAGTACTTC
D: NA; J: TRBJ2-1; size: NA; V: TRBV27; length: 16; CDR3: CASKLWDQTPYNEQFF; DNA: TGTGCCAGCAAGCTGTGGGACCAGACGCCCTACAATGAGCAGTTCTTC
D: TRBD1; J: TRBJ2-7; size: NA; V: TRBV28; length: 15; CDR3: CASTEPGQGIHEQYF; DNA: TGTGCCAGCACCGAACCGGGACAGGGGATCCACGAGCAGTACTTC
D: NA; J: TRBJ2-7; size: NA; V: TRBV20-1; length: 12; CDR3: CSAQAKVDEQYF; DNA: TGCAGTGCCCAGGCAAAGGTCGACGAGCAGTACTTC
D: NA; J: TRBJ2-2; size: NA; V: TRBV6-4; length: 14; CDR3: CASRVTGITGELFF; DNA: TGTGCCAGCAGAGTGACAGGAATCACCGGGGAGCTGTTTTTT
D: NA; J: TRBJ2-7; size: NA; V: TRBV28; length: 17; CDR3: CASSALGRGLFSYEQYF; DNA: TGTGCCAGCAGTGCCCTCGGGCGCGGACTATTCTCCTACGAGCAGTACTTC
D: NA; J: TRBJ1-2; size: NA; V: TRBV6-6; length: 12; CDR3: CASSYSTTFYTF; DNA: TGTGCCAGCAGTTACTCGACGACTTTCTACACCTTC
D: TRBD2; J: TRBJ2-3; size: NA; V: TRBV18; length: 16; CDR3: CASSPLADRVTDTQYF; DNA: TGTGCCAGCTCACCGCTAGCGGATCGGGTCACAGATACGCAGTATTTT
D: NA; J: TRBJ2-7; size: NA; V: TRBV29-1; length: 13; CDR3: CSGVLDSSYEQYF; DNA: TGCAGCGGGGTGCTCGACAGCTCCTACGAGCAGTACTTC
D: NA; J: TRBJ1-4; size: NA; V: TRBV25-1; length: 15; CDR3: CASSGPGTGGEKLFF; DNA: TGTGCCAGCAGTGGCCCCGGGACGGGAGGGGAAAAACTGTTTTTT
D: TRBD1; J: TRBJ1-1; size: NA; V: TRBV9; length: 15; CDR3: CASSVGQGAFSEAFF; DNA: TGTGCCAGCAGCGTAGGACAGGGGGCATTCTCTGAAGCTTTCTTT
D: TRBD2; J: TRBJ2-7; size: once; V: TRBV3-1; length: 16; CDR3: CASSQSQAGGGYEQYF; DNA: TGTGCCAGCAGCCAGTCCCAAGCGGGGGGAGGCTACGAGCAGTACTTC
D: NA; J: TRBJ2-7; size: NA; V: TRBV9; length: 10; CDR3: CASSRPPSSF; DNA: TGTGCCAGCAGCCGACCGCCCAGTTCCTTC
D: TRBD2; J: TRBJ2-1; size: NA; V: TRBV4-1; length: 15; CDR3: CASSERLAGVLEQFF; DNA: TGCGCCAGCAGCGAGAGACTAGCGGGAGTTCTTGAGCAGTTCTTC
D: NA; J: TRBJ1-5; size: once; V: TRBV23-1; length: 13; CDR3: CASSQSVNQPQHF; DNA: TGCGCCAGCAGTCAAAGCGTAAATCAGCCCCAGCATTTT
D: NA; J: TRBJ1-1; size: once; V: TRBV10-3; length: 13; CDR3: CAITFGRDTEAFF; DNA: TGTGCCATCACGTTTGGCAGGGACACTGAAGCTTTCTTT
D: NA; J: TRBJ2-3; size: once; V: TRBV2; length: 15; CDR3: CASSEGSTRTDTQYF; DNA: TGTGCCAGCAGTGAAGGGTCGACCCGCACAGATACGCAGTATTTT
D: NA; J: TRBJ1-5; size: NA; V: TRBV4-1; length: 15; CDR3: CASSQVSLTNQPQHF; DNA: TGCGCCAGCAGCCAAGTGAGCCTAACCAACCAGCCCCAGCATTTT
D: TRBD1; J: TRBJ2-7; size: NA; V: TRBV27; length: 16; CDR3: CASSLSIRDRTYEQYF; DNA: TGTGCCAGCAGTTTATCGATAAGGGACAGGACCTACGAGCAGTACTTC
D: TRBD1; J: TRBJ2-5; size: NA; V: TRBV27; length: 15; CDR3: CASSPQGQGAETQYF; DNA: TGTGCCAGCAGCCCGCAGGGCCAGGGGGCGGAGACCCAGTACTTC
D: TRBD1; J: TRBJ1-2; size: NA; V: TRBV12-3/TRBV12-4; length: 14; CDR3: CASSLTSTGYGYTF; DNA: TGTGCCAGCAGTCTCACCTCGACAGGGTATGGCTACACCTTC
D: TRBD1; J: TRBJ1-5; size: NA; V: TRBV27; length: 16; CDR3: CASSLSGQGLNQPQHF; DNA: TGTGCCAGCAGTTTATCAGGACAGGGGCTGAATCAGCCCCAGCATTTT
D: TRBD2; J: TRBJ2-7; size: NA; V: TRBV5-1; length: 14; CDR3: CASSLSGGVYEQYF; DNA: TGCGCCAGCAGCTTAAGCGGGGGCGTCTACGAGCAGTACTTC
D: TRBD2; J: TRBJ2-1; size: NA; V: TRBV29-1; length: 16; CDR3: CSVEGTASGRYNEQFF; DNA: TGCAGCGTTGAAGGGACAGCTAGCGGGAGGTACAATGAGCAGTTCTTC
D: NA; J: TRBJ1-2; size: NA; V: TRBV27; length: 13; CDR3: CASSIQGPYGYTF; DNA: TGTGCCAGCAGTATACAGGGCCCCTATGGCTACACCTTC
D: NA; J: TRBJ2-1; size: NA; V: TRBV15; length: 15; CDR3: CATSRHTGSYNEQFF; DNA: TGTGCCACCAGCAGACATACAGGGAGTTACAATGAGCAGTTCTTC
D: NA; J: TRBJ2-1; size: NA; V: TRBV7-9; length: 16; CDR3: CASSSPASGKKFEQFF; DNA: TGTGCCAGCAGCTCGCCCGCCTCAGGGAAGAAGTTCGAGCAGTTCTTC
D: NA; J: TRBJ2-1; size: NA; V: TRBV4-1; length: 15; CDR3: CASRDRDISYNEQFF; DNA: TGCGCCAGCAGGGACCGGGACATCTCCTACAATGAGCAGTTCTTC
D: NA; J: TRBJ1-5; size: NA; V: TRBV20-1; length: 15; CDR3: CSARDTRESRQPQHF; DNA: TGCAGTGCTAGAGATACCAGGGAGTCGAGGCAGCCCCAGCATTTT
D: NA; J: TRBJ1-5; size: NA; V: TRBV13; length: 14; CDR3: CASSFGGTGQPQHF; DNA: TGTGCCAGCAGCTTCGGGGGTACCGGACAGCCCCAGCATTTT
D: TRBD2; J: TRBJ2-3; size: NA; V: TRBV7-6; length: 17; CDR3: CASSSTRLAGVKNTQYF; DNA: TGTGCCAGCAGCTCCACTAGACTAGCGGGAGTCAAGAATACGCAGTATTTT